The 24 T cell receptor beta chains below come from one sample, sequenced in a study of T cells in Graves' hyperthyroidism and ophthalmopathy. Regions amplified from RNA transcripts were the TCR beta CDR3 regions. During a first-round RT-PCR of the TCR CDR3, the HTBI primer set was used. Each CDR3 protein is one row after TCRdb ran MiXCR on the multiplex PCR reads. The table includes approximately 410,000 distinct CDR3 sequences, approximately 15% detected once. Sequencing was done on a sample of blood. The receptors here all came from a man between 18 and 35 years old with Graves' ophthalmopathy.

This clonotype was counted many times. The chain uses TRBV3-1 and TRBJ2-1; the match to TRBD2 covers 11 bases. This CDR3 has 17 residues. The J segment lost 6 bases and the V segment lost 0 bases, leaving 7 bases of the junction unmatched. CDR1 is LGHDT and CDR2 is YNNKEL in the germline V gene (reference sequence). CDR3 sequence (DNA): TGTGCCAGCAGCCAAGATATCAGTCTAGCGGGGGGCAATGAGCAGTTCTTC. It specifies CASSQDISLAGGNEQFF.

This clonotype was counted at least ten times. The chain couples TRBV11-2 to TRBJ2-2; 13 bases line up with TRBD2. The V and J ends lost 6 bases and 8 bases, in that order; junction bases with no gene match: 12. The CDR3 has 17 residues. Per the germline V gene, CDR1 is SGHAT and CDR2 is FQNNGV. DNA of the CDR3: TGTGCCAGCAGGTTCTTCGGACTAGCGGGGGTTAGGGGGGAGCTGTTTTTT. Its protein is CASRFFGLAGVRGELFF.

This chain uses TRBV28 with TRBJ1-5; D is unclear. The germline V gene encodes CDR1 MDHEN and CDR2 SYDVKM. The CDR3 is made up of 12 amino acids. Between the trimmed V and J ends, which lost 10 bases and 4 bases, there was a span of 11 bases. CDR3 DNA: TGTGCCACCATTCAAGGGAATCAGCCCCAGCATTTT. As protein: CATIQGNQPQHF. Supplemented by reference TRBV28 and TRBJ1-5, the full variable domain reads DVKVTQSSRYLVKRTGEKVFLECVQDMDHENMFWYRQDPGLGLRLIYFSYDVKMKEKGDIPEGYSVSREKKERFSLILESASTNQTSMYLCATIQGNQPQHFGDGTRLSIL.

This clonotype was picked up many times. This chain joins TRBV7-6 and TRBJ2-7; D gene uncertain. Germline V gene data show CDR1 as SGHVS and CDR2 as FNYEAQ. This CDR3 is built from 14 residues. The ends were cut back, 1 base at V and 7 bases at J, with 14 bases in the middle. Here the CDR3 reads CASSLDPTVREQYF. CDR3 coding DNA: TGTGCCAGCAGCTTAGACCCCACCGTTAGGGAGCAGTACTTC.

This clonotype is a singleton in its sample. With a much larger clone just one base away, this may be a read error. In DNA, the CDR3 is TGTGCCAGCAGCGTTAGCGGGAGCTCCTACGAGCAGTGCTTC. It translates to CASSVSGSSYEQCF. The chain links TRBV12-3 or TRBV12-4 to TRBJ2-7; TRBD2 agrees at 9 bases. The CDR3 has 14 amino acids.

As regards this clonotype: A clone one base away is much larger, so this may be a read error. CDR3 in DNA: TGTGCCAGCAGTTTAATGGGGGGGGAAGCTTTCTTT. It yields the protein CASSLMGGEAFF. This sequence joins TRBV27 and TRBJ1-1; possibly TRBD1 for D (5 bases). Trimming pared 2 bases from V and 8 bases from J, leaving 9 bases between. From germline, CDR1 is MNHEY and CDR2 SMNVEV (reference sequence). The CDR3 has 12 amino acids.

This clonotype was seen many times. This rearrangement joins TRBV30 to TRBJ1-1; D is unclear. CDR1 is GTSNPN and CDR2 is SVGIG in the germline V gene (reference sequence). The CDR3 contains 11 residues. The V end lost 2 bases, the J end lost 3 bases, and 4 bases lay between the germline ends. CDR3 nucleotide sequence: TGTGCCTGGAGTTTGTACACTGAAGCTTTCTTT. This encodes CAWSLYTEAFF.

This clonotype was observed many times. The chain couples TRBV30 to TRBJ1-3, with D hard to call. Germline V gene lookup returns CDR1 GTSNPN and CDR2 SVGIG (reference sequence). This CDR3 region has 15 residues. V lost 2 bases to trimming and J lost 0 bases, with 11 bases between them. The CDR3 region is CAWSPYVASGNTIYF. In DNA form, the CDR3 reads TGTGCCTGGAGTCCGTATGTCGCCTCTGGAAACACCATATATTTT.

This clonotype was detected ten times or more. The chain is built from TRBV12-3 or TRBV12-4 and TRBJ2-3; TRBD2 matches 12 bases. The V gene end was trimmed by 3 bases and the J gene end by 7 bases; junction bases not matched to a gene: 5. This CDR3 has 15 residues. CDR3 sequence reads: CASSLTSGSWNTQYF. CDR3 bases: TGTGCCAGCAGTTTGACTAGCGGGAGCTGGAATACGCAGTATTTT.

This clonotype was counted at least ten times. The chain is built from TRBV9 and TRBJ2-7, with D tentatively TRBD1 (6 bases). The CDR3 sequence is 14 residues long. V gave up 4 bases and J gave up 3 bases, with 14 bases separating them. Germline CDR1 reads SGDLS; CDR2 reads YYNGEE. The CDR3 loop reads CASSKEGHVYEQYF. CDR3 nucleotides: TGTGCCAGCAGCAAAGAGGGACACGTCTACGAGCAGTACTTC.

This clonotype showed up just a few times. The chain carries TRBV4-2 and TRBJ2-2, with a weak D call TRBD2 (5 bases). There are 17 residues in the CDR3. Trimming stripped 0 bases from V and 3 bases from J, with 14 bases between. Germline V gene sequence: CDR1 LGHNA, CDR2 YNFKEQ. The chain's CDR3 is CASSQDGIGEHTGELFF. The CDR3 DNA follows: TGTGCCAGCAGCCAAGATGGTATCGGGGAACACACCGGGGAGCTGTTTTTT.

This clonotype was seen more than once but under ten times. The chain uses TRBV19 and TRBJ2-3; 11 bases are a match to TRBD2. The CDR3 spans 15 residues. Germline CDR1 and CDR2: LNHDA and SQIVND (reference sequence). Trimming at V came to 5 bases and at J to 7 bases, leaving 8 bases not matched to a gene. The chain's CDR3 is CASSSVAGGPHTQYF. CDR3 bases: TGTGCCAGTAGTTCGGTAGCGGGAGGGCCCCATACGCAGTATTTT.

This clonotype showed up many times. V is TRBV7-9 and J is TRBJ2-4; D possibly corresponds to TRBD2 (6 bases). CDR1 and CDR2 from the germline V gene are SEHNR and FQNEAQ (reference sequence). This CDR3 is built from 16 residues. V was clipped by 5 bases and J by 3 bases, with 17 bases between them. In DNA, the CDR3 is TGTGCCAGCAGCCCGGGGATTGGCGGGATCAAAAACATTCAGTACTTC. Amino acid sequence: CASSPGIGGIKNIQYF.

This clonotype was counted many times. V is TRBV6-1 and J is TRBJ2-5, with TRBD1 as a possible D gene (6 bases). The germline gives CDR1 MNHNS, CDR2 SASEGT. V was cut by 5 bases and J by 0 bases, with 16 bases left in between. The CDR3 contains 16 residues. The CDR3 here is CASSRWGNRDQETQYF. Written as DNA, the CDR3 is TGTGCCAGCAGTCGCTGGGGAAACAGGGACCAAGAGACCCAGTACTTC.

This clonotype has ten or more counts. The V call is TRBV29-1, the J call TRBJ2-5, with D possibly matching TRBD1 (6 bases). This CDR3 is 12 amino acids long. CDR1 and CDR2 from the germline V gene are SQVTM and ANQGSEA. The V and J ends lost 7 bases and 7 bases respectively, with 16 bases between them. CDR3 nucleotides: TGCAGCGCACCGGACAGTCAGGGGACCCAGTACTTC. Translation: CSAPDSQGTQYF.

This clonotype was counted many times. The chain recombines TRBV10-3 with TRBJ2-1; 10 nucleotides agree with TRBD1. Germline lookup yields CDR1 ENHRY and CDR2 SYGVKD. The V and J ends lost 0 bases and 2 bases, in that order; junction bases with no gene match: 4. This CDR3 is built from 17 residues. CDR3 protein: CAISESGQGGPYNEQFF. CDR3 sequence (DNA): TGTGCCATCAGTGAGTCCGGACAGGGGGGTCCCTACAATGAGCAGTTCTTC.

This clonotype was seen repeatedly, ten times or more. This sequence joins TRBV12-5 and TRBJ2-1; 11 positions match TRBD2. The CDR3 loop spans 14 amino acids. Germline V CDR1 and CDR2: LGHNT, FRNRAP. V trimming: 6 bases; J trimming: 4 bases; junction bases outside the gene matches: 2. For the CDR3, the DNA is TGTGCTAGTGGCGCTAGCGGGAGGTACAATGAGCAGTTCTTC. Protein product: CASGASGRYNEQFF.

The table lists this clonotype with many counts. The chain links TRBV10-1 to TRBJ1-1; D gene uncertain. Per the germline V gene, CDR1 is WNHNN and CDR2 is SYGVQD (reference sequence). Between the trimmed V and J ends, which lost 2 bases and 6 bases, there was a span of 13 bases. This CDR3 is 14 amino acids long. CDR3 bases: TGCGCCAGCAGTGAGAGGCTGGGCCGATCTGAAGCTTTCTTT. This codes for CASSERLGRSEAFF.

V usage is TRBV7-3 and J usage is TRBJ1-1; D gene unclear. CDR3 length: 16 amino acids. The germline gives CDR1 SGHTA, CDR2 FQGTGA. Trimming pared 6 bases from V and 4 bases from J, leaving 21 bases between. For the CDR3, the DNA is TGTGCCAGCAGTGTCCACAAAGTCCGCGGTGTCACTGAAGCTTTCTTT. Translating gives CASSVHKVRGVTEAFF.

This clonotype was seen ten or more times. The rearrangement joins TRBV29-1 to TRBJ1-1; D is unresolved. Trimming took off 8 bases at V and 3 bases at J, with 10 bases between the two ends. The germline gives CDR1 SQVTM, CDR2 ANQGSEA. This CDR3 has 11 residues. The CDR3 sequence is CSYSSYTEAFF. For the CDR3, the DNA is TGCAGCTATTCTTCGTACACTGAAGCTTTCTTT. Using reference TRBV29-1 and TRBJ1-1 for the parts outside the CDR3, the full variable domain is SAVISQKPSRDICQRGTSLTIQCQVDSQVTMMFWYRQQPGQSLTLIATANQGSEATYESGFVIDKFPISRPNLTFSTLTVSNMSPEDSSIYLCSYSSYTEAFFGQGTRLTVV.

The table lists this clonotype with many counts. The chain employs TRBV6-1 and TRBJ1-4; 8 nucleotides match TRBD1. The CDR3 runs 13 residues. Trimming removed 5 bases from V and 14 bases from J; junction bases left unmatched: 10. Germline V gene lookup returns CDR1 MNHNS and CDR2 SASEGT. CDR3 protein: CASSYSGGTGLFF. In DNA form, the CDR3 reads TGTGCCAGCAGTTACTCAGGGGGCACAGGCCTGTTTTTT.

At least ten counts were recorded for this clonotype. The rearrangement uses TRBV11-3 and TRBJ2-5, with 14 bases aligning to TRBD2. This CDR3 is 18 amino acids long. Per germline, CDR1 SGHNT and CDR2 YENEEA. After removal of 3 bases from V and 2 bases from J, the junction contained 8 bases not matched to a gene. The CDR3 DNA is TGTGCCAGCAGCTTCTGGACTAGCGGGGGGCCGGGGCAAGAGACCCAGTACTTC. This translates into CASSFWTSGGPGQETQYF.

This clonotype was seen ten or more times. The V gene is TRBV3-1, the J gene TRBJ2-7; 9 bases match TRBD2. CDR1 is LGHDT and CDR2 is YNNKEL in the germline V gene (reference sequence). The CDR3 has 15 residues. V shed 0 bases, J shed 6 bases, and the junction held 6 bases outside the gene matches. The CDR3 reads CASSQDIAGGREQYF. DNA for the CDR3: TGTGCCAGCAGCCAAGATATCGCGGGGGGGCGCGAGCAGTACTTC.

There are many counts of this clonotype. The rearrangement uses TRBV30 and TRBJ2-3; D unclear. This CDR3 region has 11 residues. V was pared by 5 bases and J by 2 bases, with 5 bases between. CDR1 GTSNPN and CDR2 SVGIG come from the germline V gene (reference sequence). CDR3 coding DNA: TGTGCCTGGTCAGACACAGATACGCAGTATTTT. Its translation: CAWSDTDTQYF.